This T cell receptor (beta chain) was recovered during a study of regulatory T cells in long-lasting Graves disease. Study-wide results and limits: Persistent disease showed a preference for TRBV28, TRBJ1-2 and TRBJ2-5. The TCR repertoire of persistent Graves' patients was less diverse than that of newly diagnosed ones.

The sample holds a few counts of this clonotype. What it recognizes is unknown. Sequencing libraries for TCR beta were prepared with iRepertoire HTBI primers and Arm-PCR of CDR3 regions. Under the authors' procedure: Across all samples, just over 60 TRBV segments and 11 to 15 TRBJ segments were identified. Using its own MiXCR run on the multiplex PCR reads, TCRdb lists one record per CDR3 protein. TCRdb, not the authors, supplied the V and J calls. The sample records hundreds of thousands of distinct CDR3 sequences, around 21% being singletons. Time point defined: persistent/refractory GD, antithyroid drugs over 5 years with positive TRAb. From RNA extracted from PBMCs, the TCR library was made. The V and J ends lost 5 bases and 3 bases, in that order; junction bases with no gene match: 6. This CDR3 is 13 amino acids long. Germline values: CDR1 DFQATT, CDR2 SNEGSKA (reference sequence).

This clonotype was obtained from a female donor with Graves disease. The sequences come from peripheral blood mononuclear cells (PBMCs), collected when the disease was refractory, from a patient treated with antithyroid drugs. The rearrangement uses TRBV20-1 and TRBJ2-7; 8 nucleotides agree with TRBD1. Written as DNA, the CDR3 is TGCAGTGCTGGGACAGGAAGATTCTACGAGCAGTACTTC. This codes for CSAGTGRFYEQYF.